Following are 32 T cell receptor beta chains from one sample sequenced in a study of CD8 T cells in ankylosing spondylitis. Study observations and caveats: In ankylosing spondylitis blood, a motif of fewer than 10 highly homologous TCR beta variants appeared characteristic.

The antigens for these receptors are not known. TCRdb redid the calling of the 5' RACE reads with MiXCR, one entry per CDR3 protein. The sample yields 670,000 or so distinct CDR3 sequences, roughly 19% seen once. The sequenced sample was blood, either unsorted or a sorted T cell fraction (not recorded which). The receptors here all came from a male donor with ankylosing spondylitis.

This sequence joins TRBV20-1 and TRBJ1-3, with D perhaps matching TRBD1 (5 bases). This CDR3 has 15 amino acids. V lost 7 bases to trimming and J lost 4 bases, with 20 bases between them. Germline V CDR1 and CDR2: DFQATT, SNEGSKA (reference sequence). The CDR3 DNA reads TGCAGTGTACCCAACAGGAGAGCCACCGGAAACACCATATATTTT. It specifies CSVPNRRATGNTIYF.

The table lists this clonotype with a few counts. The chain links TRBV5-5 to TRBJ2-7; the D gene could be TRBD1 or TRBD2 (5 bases each). V was pared by 0 bases and J by 4 bases, with 14 bases between. CDR3 length: 15 amino acids. Per germline, CDR1 SGHKS and CDR2 YYEKEE (reference sequence). The CDR3 DNA is TGTGCCAGCAGCTTGGGGGGGTCCCCCCCTTACGAGCAGTACTTC. The encoded protein is CASSLGGSPPYEQYF.

This clonotype was observed a few times. This chain connects TRBV24-1 to TRBJ2-1; TRBD2 matches at 9 bases. The CDR3 length is 14 residues. The V gene's germline CDR1 is KGHDR and CDR2 SFDVKD. With V trimmed by 5 bases and J by 8 bases, 6 bases remained unmatched. In nucleotides, the CDR3 is TGTGCCACCAGTGGTAGCGGGAGTTTCGATGAGCAGTTCTTC. Translating it yields CATSGSGSFDEQFF.

This clonotype was counted a few times. V is TRBV5-5 and J is TRBJ1-2; no firm D call. The V end lost 4 bases, the J end lost 4 bases, and 11 bases lay between the germline ends. CDR3 length equals 13 residues. Germline V CDR1 and CDR2: SGHKS, YYEKEE (reference sequence). The CDR3 region has the DNA TGTGCCAGCAGCCTGGCGATCTCCTATGGCTACACCTTC. The encoded protein is CASSLAISYGYTF.

This clonotype showed up just a few times. The chain links TRBV7-9 to TRBJ2-3, with D possibly TRBD2 on 5 matching bases. Trimming pared 5 bases from V and 2 bases from J, leaving 11 bases between. This CDR3 is 14 amino acids long. Germline loops: CDR1 SEHNR, CDR2 FQNEAQ (reference sequence). DNA for the CDR3: TGTGCCAGCAGCCTCGGACTCCCCACAGATACGCAGTATTTT. Protein sequence: CASSLGLPTDTQYF.

The V and J genes are TRBV28 and TRBJ1-1; 8 positions agree with TRBD1. With V trimmed by 3 bases and J by 4 bases, 4 bases remained unmatched. The CDR3 consists of 14 residues. Germline assignment: CDR1 MDHEN and CDR2 SYDVKM. CDR3 amino acids: CASSLQTGGTEAFF. CDR3 DNA: TGTGCCAGCAGTTTGCAAACAGGGGGCACTGAAGCTTTCTTT.

The V and J genes are TRBV5-1 and TRBJ1-3, with D possibly TRBD1 on 6 matching bases. Germline loops: CDR1 SGHRS, CDR2 YFSETQ. CDR3 length: 15 amino acids. Trimming removed 0 bases at V and 2 bases at J, with 9 bases between. CDR3 coding DNA: TGCGCCAGCAGCTTGGGGACAGTCGCTGGAAACACCATATATTTT. Encoded protein: CASSLGTVAGNTIYF.

The table lists this clonotype with many counts. In nucleotides, the CDR3 is TGCGCCAGCAGCTCAACAACCTACAATGAGCAGTTCTTC. Its protein product is CASSSTTYNEQFF. The chain couples TRBV5-1 to TRBJ2-1; D unclear. The CDR3 has 13 amino acids. Germline CDR1 reads SGHRS; CDR2 reads YFSETQ. The germline V and J ends were trimmed by 3 bases and 2 bases, with 6 bases remaining between them.

This chain connects TRBV15 to TRBJ2-7, with D maybe TRBD2 (5 bases). Per germline, CDR1 LNHNV and CDR2 YYDKDF (reference sequence). Trimming cost V 5 bases and J 1 base, with 18 bases left between them. The CDR3 has 16 amino acids. CDR3 region: CATSAGMSGFSYEQYF. CDR3 bases: TGTGCCACCAGCGCCGGAATGAGCGGATTTTCCTACGAGCAGTACTTC.

This clonotype was seen repeatedly, ten times or more. V usage is TRBV12-3 or TRBV12-4 and J usage is TRBJ2-6, with D hard to call. This CDR3 is built from 15 residues. V was shortened by 3 bases and J by 0 bases, with 6 bases between the two germline ends. CDR3 nucleotides: TGTGCCAGCAGTTTTCTTCACTCTGGGGCCAACGTCCTGACTTTC. Protein: CASSFLHSGANVLTF.

The V and J genes are TRBV20-1 and TRBJ2-2; 8 bases match TRBD2. Germline V gives CDR1 DFQATT, CDR2 SNEGSKA (reference sequence). V dropped 0 bases and J dropped 3; count of bases not matched to a gene: 9. The CDR3 extends over 17 amino acids. CDR3 in amino acids: CSARDPGPTSDTGELFF. The CDR3 DNA reads as TGCAGTGCTAGAGATCCGGGCCCGACTAGCGACACCGGGGAGCTGTTTTTT.

J is TRBJ2-3 and V is TRBV5-5; 7 bases are a match to TRBD1. V dropped 3 bases and J dropped 4; count of bases not matched to a gene: 5. Germline values: CDR1 SGHKS, CDR2 YYEKEE (reference sequence). This CDR3 is 14 amino acids long. CDR3 sequence: CASSSTGAADTQYF. The CDR3 DNA reads as TGTGCCAGCAGCTCAACAGGGGCGGCAGATACGCAGTATTTT.

The chain couples TRBV20-1 to TRBJ2-1; D possibly corresponds to TRBD2 (5 bases). V lost 5 bases and J lost 0, with 8 bases in between. The CDR3 has 13 amino acids. Per the germline V gene, CDR1 is DFQATT and CDR2 is SNEGSKA (reference sequence). The CDR3 loop is CSAVGSSYNEQFF. CDR3 DNA: TGCAGTGCTGTGGGGAGCTCCTACAATGAGCAGTTCTTC.

This rearrangement joins TRBV20-1 to TRBJ2-7; a weak D match, TRBD2 (7 bases). Germline loops: CDR1 DFQATT, CDR2 SNEGSKA (reference sequence). The CDR3 totals 12 residues. The germline V and J ends were trimmed by 5 bases and 6 bases, with 14 bases remaining between them. The CDR3 protein is CSAWEGEVEQYF. DNA for the CDR3: TGCAGTGCTTGGGAGGGGGAGGTCGAGCAGTACTTC.

The V call is TRBV9, the J call TRBJ2-5; D possibly corresponds to TRBD2 (6 bases). The CDR3 has 15 amino acids. The V gene's germline CDR1 is SGDLS and CDR2 YYNGEE. The V end lost 0 bases, the J end lost 2 bases, and 11 bases lay between the germline ends. The CDR3 sequence is CASSVESGEQETQYF. As DNA, the CDR3 is TGTGCCAGCAGCGTAGAGTCGGGGGAGCAAGAGACCCAGTACTTC. Combining the CDR3 with reference TRBV9 and TRBJ2-5 gives the whole variable domain DSGVTQTPKHLITATGQRVTLRCSPRSGDLSVYWYQQSLDQGLQFLIQYYNGEERAKGNILERFSAQQFPDLHSELNLSSLELGDSALYFCASSVESGEQETQYFGPGTRLLVL.

This clonotype was counted only a few times. V usage is TRBV7-8 and J usage is TRBJ2-3, with a possible D match to TRBD2 (7 bases). Germline-derived CDR1 and CDR2 are SGHVS and FQNEAQ. Trimming stripped 8 bases from V and 6 bases from J, with 15 bases between. The CDR3 is 13 amino acids. The CDR3 nucleotides are TGTGCCAGCCGGGGGGCCCTGACTGATACGCAGTATTTT. Its protein is CASRGALTDTQYF.

The CDR3: CSARASGRVYTGELFF. DNA for the CDR3: TGCAGTGCCAGGGCTAGCGGGAGGGTGTACACCGGGGAGCTGTTTTTT. This chain uses TRBV20-1 with TRBJ2-2; the match to TRBD2 covers 12 bases. V was pared by 6 bases and J by 3 bases, with 8 bases of the junction left unmatched. Per germline, CDR1 DFQATT and CDR2 SNEGSKA (reference sequence). The length of the CDR3 is 16 residues.

The table lists this clonotype with a few counts. V gene TRBV4-2 combines with J gene TRBJ2-4; D gene uncertain. The CDR3 is 18 residues long. The germline V and J ends were trimmed by 0 bases and 3 bases, with 18 bases remaining between them. Looked up from germline, CDR1 is LGHNA and CDR2 is YNFKEQ. The CDR3 nucleotides are TGTGCCAGCAGCCAAGATCTTTCCGTGGGGTTTGGCAAAAACATTCAGTACTTC. Translation gives CASSQDLSVGFGKNIQYF.

In this sample, this clonotype turned up a few times. The chain recombines TRBV5-1 with TRBJ2-1; D is unclear. CDR3 length: 14 amino acids. In germline, CDR1 is SGHRS, CDR2 YFSETQ. V was shortened by 2 bases and J by 2 bases, with 8 bases between the two germline ends. The DNA for the CDR3 is TGCGCCAGCAGCTTAACGGGTCCCTACAATGAGCAGTTCTTC. Translating gives CASSLTGPYNEQFF.

This sequence joins TRBV20-1 and TRBJ2-7, with D possibly being TRBD1 (7 bases). Trimming cost V 3 bases and J 6 bases, with 12 bases left between them. This CDR3 region has 12 residues. The V gene's germline CDR1 is DFQATT and CDR2 SNEGSKA (reference sequence). The chain's CDR3 is CSASYRGLEQYF. In nucleotides, the CDR3 is TGCAGTGCTAGTTACAGGGGACTCGAGCAGTACTTC.

Comments on this clonotype: A read error is possible here, since a much larger clone lies one base away. The chain is built from TRBV12-3 or TRBV12-4 and TRBJ2-6; the D is unclear. The V and J ends lost 9 bases and 4 bases respectively, with 10 bases between them. The CDR3 sequence is 13 residues long. The CDR3 region has the DNA TGTGCCAGAAGTCGGCCAGGGGCCAACGTCCTGACTTTC. Translated: CARSRPGANVLTF.

This clonotype was observed a handful of times. This sequence joins TRBV7-6 and TRBJ2-7, with TRBD1 identical over 8 bases. The CDR3 has 15 amino acids. Trimming at V came to 6 bases and at J to 0 bases, leaving 7 bases not matched to a gene. From germline, CDR1 is SGHVS and CDR2 FNYEAQ. The CDR3 DNA reads TGTGCCAGCAGACCAAGACAGGGGAGCTCCTACGAGCAGTACTTC. This gives the protein CASRPRQGSSYEQYF.

A few counts support this clonotype. CDR3 protein: CASRPGYDSYEQYF. The CDR3, as DNA: TGTGCCAGCAGACCAGGGTATGACTCCTACGAGCAGTACTTC. The V gene is TRBV6-1, the J gene TRBJ2-7, with a weak D call TRBD1 (5 bases). This CDR3 contains 14 residues. The V gene's germline CDR1 is MNHNS and CDR2 SASEGT. Between the trimmed V and J ends, which lost 6 bases and 0 bases, there was a span of 12 bases.

This clonotype was counted at least ten times. The V and J genes are TRBV4-2 and TRBJ2-7, with 9 bases lining up with TRBD2. Trimming cost V 4 bases and J 0 bases; bases outside gene matches: 16. The germline V gene encodes CDR1 LGHNA and CDR2 YNFKEQ. The CDR3 spans 19 residues. The CDR3 nucleotides are TGTGCCAGCAGCCCCGGGGGTTGGGCTAGCGGGGTTAGCTCCTACGAGCAGTACTTC. It specifies CASSPGGWASGVSSYEQYF.

V is TRBV20-1 and J is TRBJ2-1; D may be TRBD1 or TRBD2 (6 bases each). Per the germline V gene, CDR1 is DFQATT and CDR2 is SNEGSKA (reference sequence). The CDR3 contains 12 residues. V shed 5 bases and J shed 5 bases, with 10 bases lying between them. CDR3 in DNA: TGCAGTGCTCCGAGGGGGGACAATGAGCAGTTCTTC. This gives the protein CSAPRGDNEQFF.

Ten or more counts support this clonotype. The V gene is TRBV4-3, the J gene TRBJ1-5; D remains ambiguous. Deletions cut 0 bases from V and 0 bases from J, with 6 bases between. The CDR3 totals 15 residues. CDR1 LGHNA and CDR2 YSLEER come from the germline V gene. DNA for the CDR3: TGCGCCAGCAGCCAAGATCCGGATAGCAATCAGCCCCAGCATTTT. Its protein product is CASSQDPDSNQPQHF.

In this sample, this clonotype turned up a few times. This chain links TRBV18 with TRBJ2-5, with D perhaps TRBD1 or TRBD2 (5 bases each). Trimming took off 3 bases at V and 4 bases at J, with 12 bases between the two ends. The V gene's germline CDR1 is KGHSH and CDR2 LQKENI. The CDR3 runs 14 residues. The CDR3 reads CASSPRGDSETQYF. The CDR3 nucleotides read TGTGCCAGCTCACCTCGAGGGGATTCAGAGACCCAGTACTTC.

The chain uses TRBV20-1 and TRBJ2-7; D is unresolved. Germline V gene sequence: CDR1 DFQATT, CDR2 SNEGSKA (reference sequence). V was pared by 0 bases and J by 4 bases, with 7 bases between. The CDR3 covers 12 residues. CDR3 residues: CSARDGRYEQYF. The CDR3, as DNA: TGCAGTGCTAGAGATGGGCGTTACGAGCAGTACTTC.

This chain links TRBV14 with TRBJ2-2; no firm D call. Germline values: CDR1 SGHDN, CDR2 FVKESK. This CDR3 contains 13 residues. V lost 1 base, J lost 6 bases, and 6 bases lay in between. CDR3 sequence: CASSQVFPGELFF. DNA of the CDR3: TGTGCCAGCAGCCAAGTTTTCCCCGGGGAGCTGTTTTTT.

The chain links TRBV5-1 to TRBJ1-1; D perhaps matches TRBD1 (5 bases). Trimming cost V 4 bases and J 1 base, with 8 bases left between them. The CDR3 covers 13 residues. Germline CDR1 SGHRS, CDR2 YFSETQ. The CDR3 protein is CASSMDTNTEAFF. The CDR3 nucleotides are TGCGCCAGCAGCATGGACACGAACACTGAAGCTTTCTTT.

This clonotype has a handful of counts. The chain joins TRBV7-3 to TRBJ2-2, with D uncertain. The CDR3 consists of 13 residues. The ends were cut back, 4 bases at V and 3 bases at J, with 6 bases in the middle. In germline, CDR1 is SGHTA, CDR2 FQGTGA. The CDR3 DNA reads as TGTGCCAGCAGCTCTAAACACACCGGGGAGCTGTTTTTT. Its protein is CASSSKHTGELFF.

This clonotype has more than one count but fewer than ten. The V gene is TRBV12-3 or TRBV12-4, the J gene TRBJ2-2; D remains ambiguous. CDR3 length equals 14 residues. V was pared by 6 bases and J by 5 bases, with 13 bases between. The CDR3, as DNA: TGTGCCAGCAGGAATAGTCTAGAGACCGGGGAGCTGTTTTTT. It is translated as CASRNSLETGELFF.